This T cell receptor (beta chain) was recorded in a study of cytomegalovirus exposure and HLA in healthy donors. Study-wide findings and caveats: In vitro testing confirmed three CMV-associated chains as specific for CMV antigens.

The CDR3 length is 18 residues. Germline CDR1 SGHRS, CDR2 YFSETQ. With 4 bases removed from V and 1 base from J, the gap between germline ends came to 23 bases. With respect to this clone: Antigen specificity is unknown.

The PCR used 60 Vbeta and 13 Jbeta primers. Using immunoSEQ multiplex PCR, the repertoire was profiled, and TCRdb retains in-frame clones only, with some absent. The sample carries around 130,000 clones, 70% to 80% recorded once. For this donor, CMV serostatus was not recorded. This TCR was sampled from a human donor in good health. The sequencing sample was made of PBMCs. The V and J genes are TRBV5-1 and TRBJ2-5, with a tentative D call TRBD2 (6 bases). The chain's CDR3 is CASSLFPGAGKFQETQYF. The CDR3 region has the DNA TGCGCCAGCAGCCTATTTCCCGGGGCGGGGAAATTCCAAGAGACCCAGTACTTC.